These 16 T cell receptor beta chains were all obtained from the same sample, sequenced in a study of blood T cell repertoires in COVID-19. Using immunoSEQ multiplex PCR, the repertoire was profiled, and TCRdb retains in-frame clones only, with some absent. Among 250,000 to 350,000 clones listed, around 82% were seen once. Sequencing used peripheral blood. These receptors came from a human donor with COVID-19, enrolled during active disease. The donor label of this sample is uncertain.

V is TRBV3-1 (or the pseudogene TRBV3-2) and J is TRBJ1-1; no reliable D call. The ends were cut back, 4 bases at V and 7 bases at J, with 10 bases in the middle. CDR3 length equals 12 residues. Germline CDR1 reads LGHDT; CDR2 reads YNNKEL (reference sequence). In nucleotides, the CDR3 is TGTGCCAGCAGCCCACCAGTCATTGAAGCTTTCTTT. Translated: CASSPPVIEAFF.

V and J are TRBV27 and TRBJ1-1, with D perhaps TRBD1 (5 bases). CDR3 size: 14 residues. The germline V gene encodes CDR1 MNHEY and CDR2 SMNVEV (reference sequence). V lost 6 bases and J lost 5, with 16 bases in between. In DNA, the CDR3 is TGTGCCAGCAGACCTTCGGGGAGGGGAACTGAAGCTTTCTTT. Protein product: CASRPSGRGTEAFF.

The chain couples TRBV5-4 to TRBJ2-5, with TRBD1 matching 11 bases. With V trimmed by 5 bases and J by 5 bases, 8 bases remained unmatched. The CDR3 has 15 amino acids. Per germline, CDR1 SGHNT and CDR2 YYREEE (reference sequence). The DNA for the CDR3 is TGTGCCAGCAGTTTAGGACAGGGGGCGCGGGAGACCCAGTACTTC. It specifies CASSLGQGARETQYF. The variable domain in full, with the rest retrieved from reference TRBV5-4 and TRBJ2-5, is ETGVTQSPTHLIKTRGQQVTLRCSSQSGHNTVSWYQQALGQGPQFIFQYYREEENGRGNFPPRFSGLQFPNYSSELNVNALELDDSALYLCASSLGQGARETQYFGPGTRLLVL.

The chain has TRBV7-2 and TRBJ1-1; the D gene is possibly TRBD1 (6 bases). This CDR3 has 15 amino acids. The V end lost 7 bases, the J end lost 5 bases, and 20 bases lay between the germline ends. Germline V CDR1 and CDR2: SGHTA, FQGNSA. The CDR3 DNA follows: TGTGCCAGCATCCCCAACCGGCAGGGGAAGACTGAAGCTTTCTTT. It is translated as CASIPNRQGKTEAFF.

This clone was found a few times. CDR3 in DNA: TGTGCCAGCAGCCCACTGCGGGACACTGAAGCTTTCTTT. It is translated as CASSPLRDTEAFF. The J gene is TRBJ1-1, the V gene TRBV7-2; unclear D gene. CDR3 length equals 13 residues. Looked up from germline, CDR1 is SGHTA and CDR2 is FQGNSA. Between the trimmed V and J ends, which lost 5 bases and 3 bases, there was a span of 10 bases.

This clone was observed a few times. This CDR3 is CASLLNRDRAPYF. The CDR3 nucleotides are TGTGCCAGCTTATTAAACCGGGACAGGGCCCCGTACTTC. The V gene is TRBV28, the J gene TRBJ2-7, with TRBD1 identical over 9 bases. The CDR3 is 13 amino acids. The ends lost 8 bases at V and 12 bases at J; junction bases unmatched: 14. Germline V gives CDR1 MDHEN, CDR2 SYDVKM.

This chain uses TRBV6-5 with TRBJ1-2; D is ambiguous. The V end lost 6 bases, the J end lost 4 bases, and 15 bases lay between the germline ends. The germline V gene encodes CDR1 MNHEY and CDR2 SVGAGI. The length of the CDR3 is 14 residues. The CDR3 loop is CASRPVDGVYGYTF. CDR3 DNA: TGTGCCAGCAGACCAGTCGACGGAGTCTATGGCTACACCTTC.

This sequence joins TRBV28 and TRBJ2-1, with 10 bases fitting TRBD2. The CDR3 is 14 amino acids. Germline values: CDR1 MDHEN, CDR2 SYDVKM. Trimming at V came to 6 bases and at J to 9 bases, leaving 8 bases not matched to a gene. Here the CDR3 reads CASSKPSGSGEQFF. In DNA, the CDR3 is TGTGCCAGCAGCAAACCTAGCGGGAGCGGTGAGCAGTTCTTC.

The chain joins TRBV19 to TRBJ2-7, with 8 positions matching TRBD1. In germline, CDR1 is LNHDA, CDR2 SQIVND (reference sequence). The CDR3 loop spans 16 amino acids. The ends lost 1 base at V and 7 bases at J; junction bases unmatched: 12. CDR3 coding DNA: TGTGCCAGTAGTATAGGTGGGGACAGGTCGGGCGTGGAGCAGTACTTC. Protein product: CASSIGGDRSGVEQYF.

This clone was recorded once. V usage is TRBV4-1 and J usage is TRBJ1-2, with 7 bases lining up with TRBD1. With V trimmed by 0 bases and J by 1 base, 8 bases remained unmatched. Germline CDR1 is MGHRA and CDR2 is YSYEKL. CDR3 length: 17 amino acids. The CDR3 sequence is CASSQDPGQALNYGYTF. DNA for the CDR3: TGCGCCAGCAGCCAAGACCCCGGACAGGCGCTTAACTATGGCTACACCTTC.

V gene TRBV3-1 (or the pseudogene TRBV3-2) combines with J gene TRBJ2-2; D perhaps matches TRBD2 (5 bases). The germline CDR1 and CDR2 sequences are LGHDT and YNNKEL (reference sequence). V lost 2 bases and J lost 7, with 8 bases in between. The CDR3 sequence is 13 residues long. The CDR3 spells CASSQSRGGELFF. The CDR3 DNA reads as TGTGCCAGCAGCCAATCTCGGGGCGGGGAGCTGTTTTTT.

The chain employs TRBV5-4 and TRBJ2-7; TRBD1 matches at 10 bases. The CDR3 sequence is 14 residues long. V shed 4 bases, J shed 2 bases, and the junction held 3 bases outside the gene matches. Germline-derived CDR1 and CDR2 are SGHNT and YYREEE (reference sequence). DNA for the CDR3: TGTGCCAGCAGCCTCGGGACAGGGGCCTACGAGCAGTACTTC. This codes for CASSLGTGAYEQYF.

The chain carries TRBV2 and TRBJ2-2, with D possibly TRBD2 on 6 matching bases. Looked up from germline, CDR1 is SNHLY and CDR2 is FYNNEI. The CDR3 extends over 18 amino acids. Trimming cost V 5 bases and J 1 base, with 20 bases left between them. The CDR3 bases are TGTGCCAGCAGTTCACTAGCAGCGCCTCGGTGGAACACCGGGGAGCTGTTTTTT. This encodes CASSSLAAPRWNTGELFF.

This chain joins TRBV5-1 and TRBJ1-2; TRBD1 might be the D (6 bases). The V and J ends lost 0 bases and 4 bases respectively, with 7 bases between them. In germline, CDR1 is SGHRS, CDR2 YFSETQ. The CDR3 has 13 residues. CDR3 in amino acids: CASSLGRGYGYTF. DNA of the CDR3: TGCGCCAGCAGCTTGGGCAGGGGCTATGGCTACACCTTC.

The count of this clone is one. The CDR3 DNA is TGCGCCAGCAGGCCAGCTAGCGAGGTGGGCGAGCAGTACTTC. This translates into CASRPASEVGEQYF. The chain couples TRBV5-1 to TRBJ2-7; tentative D call: TRBD2 (6 bases). The germline gives CDR1 SGHRS, CDR2 YFSETQ. The CDR3 has 14 amino acids. The V gene lost 5 bases and the J gene lost 6 bases, with 18 bases spanning the gap.

The CDR3: CASSTRDSLGYEQYF. The CDR3 region has the DNA TGTGCCAGCAGCACCCGGGACTCCCTGGGCTACGAGCAGTACTTC. The V gene is TRBV9, the J gene TRBJ2-7, with TRBD2 as a possible D gene (6 bases). The CDR3 extends over 15 amino acids. V lost 4 bases and J lost 3, with 17 bases in between. CDR1 is SGDLS, CDR2 YYNGEE, per germline.